This T cell receptor (beta chain) was retrieved from a study of blood T cell repertoires in COVID-19. Study context: From the United States, Italy and Spain came samples of acute and convalescent COVID-19. Sources were T cells, B-cell-depleted T cells, or PBMCs; the material itself was cDNA or gDNA.

In the study's own analysis: Scientists estimated how many nucleated cells there were by amplifying reference gene primers. The table came from immunoSEQ multiplex PCR; TCRdb's copy has only in-frame clones and leaves some out. For V, J and clone size, that table is used; D and trimming come from the DNA. Here the sample spans 200,000 or so clones, about 89% being singletons. The V gene's germline CDR1 is SEHNR and CDR2 FQNEAQ (reference sequence). This CDR3 has 14 residues. V lost 4 bases and J lost 2; bases outside the gene matches: 3. V and J are TRBV7-9 and TRBJ2-7, with TRBD1 matching 9 bases. The clonotype was recovered from a man in his sixties who had recovered from COVID-19. Input material: peripheral blood. The CDR3 is CASSSRQGAYEQYF. The CDR3 bases are TGTGCCAGCAGCTCCCGACAGGGGGCCTACGAGCAGTACTTC.